The 20 T cell receptor beta chains listed next were all sequenced from one sample in a study of cytomegalovirus exposure and HLA in healthy donors. Use of 60 Vbeta and 13 Jbeta primers characterized the PCR. Sequenced by immunoSEQ multiplex PCR; TCRdb stores in-frame clones only, minus some. The table includes about 75,000 clones, about four fifths detected once. Material for sequencing was PBMCs. These TCRs come from a young man in good health and CMV-seronegative.

The CDR3 reads CASSSGQGAWAQHF. The CDR3 DNA reads as TGTGCCAGCAGCTCGGGACAGGGGGCGTGGGCCCAGCATTTT. The chain recombines TRBV5-8 with TRBJ1-5, with 12 positions matching TRBD1. Germline CDR1 reads SGHTS; CDR2 reads YDEGEE. The CDR3 has 14 residues. The V gene end was trimmed by 3 bases and the J gene end by 11 bases; junction bases not matched to a gene: 6. Together with reference TRBV5-8 and TRBJ1-5, the CDR3 gives the full variable domain: EAGVTQSPTHLIKTRGQQATLRCSPISGHTSVYWYQQALGLGLQFLLWYDEGEERNRGNFPPRFSGRQFPNYSSELNVNALELEDSALYLCASSSGQGAWAQHFGDGTRLSIL.

The J gene is TRBJ2-7, the V gene TRBV29-1, with TRBD1 matching over 9 bases. Germline-derived CDR1 and CDR2 are SQVTM and ANQGSEA. The junction had 5 bases not matched to a gene; V was cut back by 6 bases and J by 2 bases. CDR3 length equals 13 residues. This CDR3 reads CSVGTGRTYEQYF. The CDR3 coding sequence is TGCAGCGTCGGGACAGGGCGAACCTACGAGCAGTACTTC.

The chain combines TRBV19 with TRBJ1-4; D gene uncertain. The germline V gene has CDR1 LNHDA and CDR2 SQIVND (reference sequence). The CDR3 loop spans 15 amino acids. V shed 3 bases and J shed 4 bases, with 12 bases lying between them. CDR3 in DNA: TGTGCCAGTAGTATCGTAAATCGGTTTAATGAAAAACTGTTTTTT. It yields the protein CASSIVNRFNEKLFF.

V and J are TRBV29-1 and TRBJ1-2; D gene unclear. The CDR3 covers 12 residues. The V gene's germline CDR1 is SQVTM and CDR2 ANQGSEA. The ends were cut back, 3 bases at V and 1 base at J, with 6 bases in the middle. The chain's CDR3 is CSVDEVNYGYTF. Here the CDR3 DNA reads TGCAGCGTTGATGAGGTTAACTATGGCTACACCTTC.

The chain couples TRBV28 to TRBJ1-3; D possibly corresponds to TRBD1 (5 bases). V was trimmed by 3 bases and J by 4 bases, leaving 10 bases between them. CDR3 size: 14 residues. Germline V gene lookup returns CDR1 MDHEN and CDR2 SYDVKM. This chain's CDR3 is CASSFGGSGNTIYF. The CDR3 DNA sequence: TGTGCCAGCAGTTTCGGGGGTTCAGGAAACACCATATATTTT.

The chain uses TRBV7-3 and TRBJ2-1, with TRBD2 identical over 8 bases. The CDR3 has 15 amino acids. Germline V gives CDR1 SGHTA, CDR2 FQGTGA. Unmatched junction bases numbered 8, after V lost 6 bases and J lost 4 bases. As DNA, the CDR3 is TGTGCCAGCAGACCAAATAGCGGGGAGTACAATGAGCAGTTCTTC. Translating it yields CASRPNSGEYNEQFF. The variable domain in full, with the rest retrieved from reference TRBV7-3 and TRBJ2-1, is GAGVSQTPSNKVTEKGKYVELRCDPISGHTALYWYRQSLGQGPEFLIYFQGTGAADDSGLPNDRFFAVRPEGSVSTLKIQRTERGDSAVYLCASRPNSGEYNEQFFGPGTRLTVL.

V usage is TRBV18 and J usage is TRBJ1-1, with 9 bases lining up with TRBD1. V was pared by 3 bases and J by 4 bases, with 6 bases of the junction left unmatched. CDR3 length: 15 amino acids. Germline lookup yields CDR1 KGHSH and CDR2 LQKENI. Written as DNA, the CDR3 is TGTGCCAGCTCACCCACCGGGACAGGGAGCACTGAAGCTTTCTTT. It translates to CASSPTGTGSTEAFF.

This clone was counted only a few times. The chain joins TRBV7-9 to TRBJ2-1; D might be TRBD1 (6 bases). From germline, CDR1 is SEHNR and CDR2 FQNEAQ (reference sequence). The CDR3 runs 16 residues. Trimming took 6 bases from V and 8 from J, leaving 23 bases between them. CDR3 DNA sequence: TGTGCCAGCAGAAGCTCAGGGGCTTTAATCCGGGATGAGCAGTTCTTC. Its protein is CASRSSGALIRDEQFF.

This chain uses TRBV30 with TRBJ2-6, with D possibly TRBD2 on 5 matching bases. The V gene lost 0 bases and the J gene lost 2 bases, with 14 bases spanning the gap. CDR3 length: 17 residues. The V gene's germline CDR1 is GTSNPN and CDR2 SVGIG (reference sequence). CDR3 DNA sequence: TGTGCCTGGAGTGTAAGGCGGGTTAGCCCTGGGGCCAACGTCCTGACTTTC. This codes for CAWSVRRVSPGANVLTF.

This clone was seen more than once but under ten times. V gene TRBV7-8 combines with J gene TRBJ1-4, with 8 bases that match TRBD1. Germline CDR1 SGHVS, CDR2 FQNEAQ. Trimming at V came to 8 bases and at J to 5 bases, leaving 4 bases not matched to a gene. CDR3 length equals 13 residues. This chain's CDR3 is CASGRQGNEKLFF. The CDR3 DNA follows: TGTGCCAGCGGACGACAGGGGAATGAAAAACTGTTTTTT.

This chain uses TRBV7-8 with TRBJ1-5; no definite D call. V lost 4 bases, J lost 6 bases, and 10 bases lay in between. The CDR3 is made up of 13 amino acids. The germline V gene has CDR1 SGHVS and CDR2 FQNEAQ. The CDR3: CASSSGPSQPQHF. CDR3 DNA: TGTGCCAGCAGCTCCGGTCCGTCTCAGCCCCAGCATTTT. The full variable domain, in which reference TRBV7-8 and TRBJ1-5 provide the parts outside the CDR3, is GAGVSQSPRYKVAKRGQDVALRCDPISGHVSLFWYQQALGQGPEFLTYFQNEAQLDKSGLPSDRFFAERPEGSVSTLKIQRTQQEDSAVYLCASSSGPSQPQHFGDGTRLSIL.

V gene TRBV28 combines with J gene TRBJ1-2; D not resolved. In germline, CDR1 is MDHEN, CDR2 SYDVKM. V gave up 3 bases and J gave up 0 bases, with 5 bases separating them. The CDR3 runs to 13 residues. The CDR3 region is CASSFRANYGYTF. CDR3 coding DNA: TGTGCCAGCAGTTTTAGAGCTAACTATGGCTACACCTTC.

The rearrangement joins TRBV5-4 to TRBJ1-1; 8 bases align to TRBD1. V dropped 4 bases and J dropped 3; count of bases not matched to a gene: 8. CDR3 length: 15 amino acids. Germline values: CDR1 SGHNT, CDR2 YYREEE (reference sequence). As DNA, the CDR3 is TGTGCCAGCAGCACAACGACAGGGGCATACACTGAAGCTTTCTTT. The encoded protein is CASSTTTGAYTEAFF. Looking up the rest from reference TRBV5-4 and TRBJ1-1 gives the full variable domain: ETGVTQSPTHLIKTRGQQVTLRCSSQSGHNTVSWYQQALGQGPQFIFQYYREEENGRGNFPPRFSGLQFPNYSSELNVNALELDDSALYLCASSTTTGAYTEAFFGQGTRLTVV.

The chain carries TRBV27 and TRBJ1-1; TRBD1 is a possible D gene (5 bases). The CDR3 runs 17 residues. Looked up from germline, CDR1 is MNHEY and CDR2 is SMNVEV (reference sequence). Trimming took 0 bases from V and 3 from J, leaving 17 bases between them. The CDR3 sequence is CASSLSGAGLPDTEAFF. For the CDR3, the DNA is TGTGCCAGCAGTTTATCAGGGGCAGGCCTACCGGACACTGAAGCTTTCTTT.

The chain combines TRBV7-3 with TRBJ1-1; 8 bases are shared with TRBD1. V was pared by 5 bases and J by 7 bases, with 9 bases of the junction left unmatched. CDR1 and CDR2 from the germline V gene are SGHTA and FQGTGA. The CDR3 extends over 14 amino acids. The CDR3 DNA sequence: TGTGCCAGCAGCCTTCTACCGGGACAGGATGAAGCTTTCTTT. Protein: CASSLLPGQDEAFF.

The chain employs TRBV30 and TRBJ2-7; maybe TRBD2 (5 bases). Germline lookup yields CDR1 GTSNPN and CDR2 SVGIG (reference sequence). The CDR3 spans 12 residues. Between the trimmed V and J ends, which lost 7 bases and 6 bases, there was a span of 16 bases. Here the CDR3 reads CASLTGVVEQYF. The DNA of the CDR3 is TGTGCCTCTCTTACCGGGGTTGTCGAGCAGTACTTC.

This clone has ten or more counts. V is TRBV6-1 and J is TRBJ1-2; 8 nucleotides line up with TRBD1. V was pared by 8 bases and J by 8 bases, with 7 bases of the junction left unmatched. Germline values: CDR1 MNHNS, CDR2 SASEGT. The CDR3 loop spans 12 amino acids. CDR3 coding DNA: TGTGCCAGCGTAGGGACAGGACGGGGCTACACCTTC. Its translation is CASVGTGRGYTF.

This chain links TRBV27 with TRBJ2-7, with D perhaps matching TRBD1 (5 bases). The CDR3 is made up of 15 amino acids. V lost 5 bases to trimming and J lost 1 base, with 15 bases between them. Germline loops: CDR1 MNHEY, CDR2 SMNVEV (reference sequence). CDR3 nucleotides: TGTGCCAGCAGTCCAGAAGGGGTAGGGTCCTACGAGCAGTACTTC. It encodes CASSPEGVGSYEQYF.

The V and J genes are TRBV29-1 and TRBJ2-7; TRBD1 agrees at 7 bases. Losses at the gene ends were 5 bases for V and 2 bases for J; bases not matched to a gene: 12. Germline loops: CDR1 SQVTM, CDR2 ANQGSEA. The CDR3 sequence is 15 residues long. In nucleotides, the CDR3 is TGCAGCGTTCTAAAACTGACAGGGATTCCCTACGAGCAGTACTTC. Protein: CSVLKLTGIPYEQYF.

The rearrangement uses TRBV10-1 and TRBJ2-7, with 8 bases identical to TRBD2. There are 14 residues in the CDR3. V shed 2 bases and J 3 bases; nucleotides not matched to a gene: 3. Germline CDR1 WNHNN, CDR2 SYGVQD (reference sequence). This chain's CDR3 is CASSEGLAGYEQYF. CDR3 coding DNA: TGCGCCAGCAGTGAGGGGCTAGCGGGCTACGAGCAGTACTTC.